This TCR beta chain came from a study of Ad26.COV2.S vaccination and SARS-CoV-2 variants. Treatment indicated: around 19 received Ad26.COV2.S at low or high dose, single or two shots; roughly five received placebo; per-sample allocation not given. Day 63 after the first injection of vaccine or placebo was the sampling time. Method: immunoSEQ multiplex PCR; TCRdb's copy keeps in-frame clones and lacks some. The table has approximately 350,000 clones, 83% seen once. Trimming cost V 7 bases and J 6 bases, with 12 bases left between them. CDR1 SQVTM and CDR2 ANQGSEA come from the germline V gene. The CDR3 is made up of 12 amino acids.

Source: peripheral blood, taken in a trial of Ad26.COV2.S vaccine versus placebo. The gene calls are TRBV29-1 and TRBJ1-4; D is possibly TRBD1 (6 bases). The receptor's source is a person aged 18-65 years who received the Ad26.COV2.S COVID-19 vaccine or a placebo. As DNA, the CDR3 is TGCAGCGCGGAGGGGGGGGATGAAAAACTGTTTTTT. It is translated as CSAEGGDEKLFF.